Listed below are T cell receptor beta chains from one sample, sequenced in a study of blood T cell repertoires in COVID-19. Sequencing was performed with immunoSEQ multiplex PCR; in TCRdb, only in-frame clones are kept and a portion is missing. The sample has 150,000 to 200,000 clones, 75% to 85% seen once. The sequencing sample was made of PBMCs or T cells enriched from blood (not recorded which). Receptors were obtained from a woman aged 45-60 years with acute COVID-19. CDR3s include the opening cysteine and the closing phenylalanine or tryptophan. The D gene is left open where the match is weak. The size of a clone is reported for some rows only, either as once, few or many, or as a class for expanded clones.

CDR3 length	J gene	clone size	V gene	D gene	CDR3 DNA	CDR3 protein
12	TRBJ1-1	.	TRBV10-2	.	TGCGCCAGCAGGGCAGAGAACACTGAAGCTTTCTTT	CASRAENTEAFF
18	TRBJ2-3	.	TRBV5-5	.	TGTGCCAGCAGCTTGGGGGGGACTTTCGGAAGCCGTCGGGATACGCAGTATTTT	CASSLGGTFGSRRDTQYF
18	TRBJ2-2	.	TRBV4-2	TRBD2	TGTGCCAGCAGCCAAGAGACTAGCGGGGGGCCGGGGGCTGGGGAGCTGTTTTTT	CASSQETSGGPGAGELFF
19	TRBJ2-1	few	TRBV7-2	TRBD2	TGTGCCAGCAGCTCCAGACCATCATCAGAGCGGGGGCCTAGGAATGAGCAGTTCTTC	CASSSRPSSERGPRNEQFF
12	TRBJ1-4	.	TRBV27	TRBD1	TGTGCCAGCACTTCAGGGGGAGAAAAACTGTTTTTT	CASTSGGEKLFF
12	TRBJ2-2	few	TRBV29-1	.	TGCAGCGTTTATAGCGGCACCGGGGAGCTGTTTTTT	CSVYSGTGELFF
14	TRBJ1-3	.	TRBV11-2	.	TGTGCCAGCAGCCGCGAGAGCTCTGGAAACACCATATATTTT	CASSRESSGNTIYF
16	TRBJ1-2	.	TRBV7-2	.	TGTGCCAGCAGCCCCTGGAACGGCAGGCCTAACTATGGCTACACCTTC	CASSPWNGRPNYGYTF
14	TRBJ1-6	.	TRBV7-8	.	TGTGCCAGCAGCTTAGCCGTCTATAATTCACCCCTCCACTTT	CASSLAVYNSPLHF
15	TRBJ2-1	.	TRBV7-9	TRBD2	TGTGCCAGCAGAGCCCTAGCGGGGGGAACCAATGAGCAGTTCTTC	CASRALAGGTNEQFF
16	TRBJ2-3	.	TRBV9	TRBD1	TGTGCCAGCAGCGATAGGACAGGGGTAGGTACAGATACGCAGTATTTT	CASSDRTGVGTDTQYF
16	TRBJ2-5	.	TRBV2	TRBD2	TGTGCCAGCAGTGGCGGGTTCGGGGGGTACCAAGAGACCCAGTACTTC	CASSGGFGGYQETQYF
15	TRBJ1-6	.	TRBV7-2	.	TGTGCCAGCAGCCCTCGCAGCTCCTATAATTCACCCCTCCACTTT	CASSPRSSYNSPLHF
15	TRBJ2-1	.	TRBV2	.	TGTGCCAGCAGTGAACGCGGGGTCCAAGACAATGAGCAGTTCTTC	CASSERGVQDNEQFF
15	TRBJ2-1	.	TRBV2	.	TGTGCCAGCAGTGAAACAGGACGCGCCTACAATGAGCAGTTCTTC	CASSETGRAYNEQFF
15	TRBJ1-2	.	TRBV19	.	TGTGCCAGTATCAATGGGGGGGATTTCAACTATGGCTACACCTTC	CASINGGDFNYGYTF
14	TRBJ1-6	few	TRBV6-5	TRBD1	TGTGCCAGCAGTCGACAGGGGTCGAATTCACCCCTCCACTTT	CASSRQGSNSPLHF
11	TRBJ1-2	.	TRBV6-4	.	TGTGCCAGCAGTGACAAAGTCAGGGTCATCTTC	CASSDKVRVIF
16	TRBJ2-3	.	TRBV6-2/TRBV6-3	TRBD2	TGTGCCAGCAGTTGGGTGACTAGCGGGGGGACAGATACGCAGTATTTT	CASSWVTSGGTDTQYF
12	TRBJ1-2	.	TRBV28	.	TGTGCCAGCGGAACAGGTAGCTATGGCTACACCTTC	CASGTGSYGYTF
12	TRBJ1-1	once	TRBV27	.	TGTGCCAGCAAATTCCCGGGGACTGAAGCTTTCTTT	CASKFPGTEAFF
17	TRBJ1-3	.	TRBV6-1	TRBD1	TGTGCCAGCAGTGAAATTCCACAGGGGCCTACTGGAAACACCATATATTTT	CASSEIPQGPTGNTIYF
15	TRBJ1-4	.	TRBV28	.	TGTGCCAGCAGTTTATTGGGGGGGGCGGGGGAAAAACTGTTTTTT	CASSLLGGAGEKLFF
16	TRBJ2-4	.	TRBV3-1/TRBV3-2	.	TGTGCCAGCAGCCCCGGGTACAATCTAGCCAAAAACATTCAGTACTTC	CASSPGYNLAKNIQYF
16	TRBJ2-1	.	TRBV19	TRBD2	TGTGCCAGTAGTATGTGGCGGTCGTCGGGGGGCAATGAGCAGTTCTTC	CASSMWRSSGGNEQFF
13	TRBJ1-5	.	TRBV13	.	TGTGCCAGCAGCTTAGGAAACAGGGAGCCCCAGCATTTT	CASSLGNREPQHF
13	TRBJ1-2	once	TRBV6-5	.	TGTGCCAGCAAAGGAGGCAATGACTATGGCTACACCTTC	CASKGGNDYGYTF
14	TRBJ1-6	.	TRBV5-1	.	TGCGCCAGCAGAGAGGGTAAGGACGGTTCACCCCTCCACTTT	CASREGKDGSPLHF
12	TRBJ2-1	.	TRBV27	.	TGTGCCAGCACGGACAGTCTCAATGAGCAGTTCTTC	CASTDSLNEQFF
14	TRBJ1-5	.	TRBV5-1	TRBD1	TGCGCCAGCAGCTTCAGACAGGGTGAACAGCCCCAGCATTTT	CASSFRQGEQPQHF
14	TRBJ1-6	.	TRBV7-2	.	TGTGCCAGCAGCCCCCGAGGGGGAGATTCACCCCTCCACTTT	CASSPRGGDSPLHF
16	TRBJ2-1	.	TRBV11-2	TRBD2	TGTGCCAGCAGCCGACAGACTAGCGGGGGGCAAAATGAGCAGTTCTTC	CASSRQTSGGQNEQFF
14	TRBJ2-5	.	TRBV3-1/TRBV3-2	TRBD2	TGTGCCAGCTCTAGCGGGGGGGCCCTAGAGACCCAGTACTTC	CASSSGGALETQYF
9	TRBJ1-1	once	TRBV20-1	.	TGCAGGCCGGGGGGACAAGCTTTCTTT	CRPGGQAFF
15	TRBJ2-3	.	TRBV5-1	TRBD1	TGCGCCAGCAGCTTGGGGGGACAGGGGGCAGATACGCAGTATTTT	CASSLGGQGADTQYF
16	TRBJ2-3	once	TRBV11-2	TRBD1	TGTGCCAGCAGCTCGGGACAGGGATTTAGGTCGGATACGCAGTATTTT	CASSSGQGFRSDTQYF
15	TRBJ1-6	.	TRBV24-1	TRBD1	TGTGCCACCAGTGATGGACAGGTTCAGAATTCACCCCTCCACTTT	CATSDGQVQNSPLHF
13	TRBJ1-1	.	TRBV7-3	TRBD1	TGTGCCAGCAGCTTGCGGGACAGCGATGAAGCTTTCTTT	CASSLRDSDEAFF
16	TRBJ1-6	once	TRBV28	TRBD1	TGTGCCAGCAGCTCAAAACAGGGGGCACAGAATTCACCCCTCCACTTT	CASSSKQGAQNSPLHF
14	TRBJ2-3	few	TRBV4-1	.	TGCGCCAGCAGCCACCGACAGACCACAGATACGCAGTATTTT	CASSHRQTTDTQYF
14	TRBJ2-3	.	TRBV6-6	TRBD2	TGTGCCAGCAGTTTTTCTAGCGGGGTCGATACGCAGTATTTT	CASSFSSGVDTQYF
14	TRBJ1-5	few	TRBV30	.	TGTGCCTGGAGTGCGAATGCGGGGACTCAGCCCCAGCATTTT	CAWSANAGTQPQHF
15	TRBJ2-6	.	TRBV6-2/TRBV6-3	.	TGTGCCAGCAGTCCGGCGGGCTCTGGGGCCAACGTCCTGACTTTC	CASSPAGSGANVLTF
15	TRBJ1-4	.	TRBV5-5	.	TGTGCCAGCAGCCTGACGCCGGGGACTTATGAAAAACTGTTTTTT	CASSLTPGTYEKLFF